This record concerns one TCR beta chain sequence. V was clipped by 4 bases and J by 0 bases, with 16 bases between them. Germline-derived CDR1 and CDR2 are SGHTA and FQGNSA. CDR3 length: 17 amino acids. The data stem from a study of blood T cell repertoires in COVID-19. Study-level background: The United States, Italy and Spain were the sources of the acute and convalescent COVID-19 samples. T cells, B-cell-depleted T cells, or PBMCs supplied cDNA or gDNA.

Per the original methods: Estimation of nucleated cell counts relied on the amplification of reference gene primers. Only in-frame clones appear in the TCRdb table, and some are missing; sequencing was by immunoSEQ multiplex PCR. V and J calls plus clone size are reproduced from that table; the DNA served to infer D and trimming. This sample has some 62,000 clones, with about nine tenths found just once. Sequenced material: peripheral blood. The rearrangement uses TRBV7-2 and TRBJ1-5; a possible D gene is TRBD1 (5 bases). This TCR was sampled from a woman older than 75 with acute or convalescent COVID-19. The CDR3, as DNA: TGTGCCAGCAGCTCGCGGGGGAGTACCGATAGCAATCAGCCCCAGCATTTT. Residues: CASSSRGSTDSNQPQHF.